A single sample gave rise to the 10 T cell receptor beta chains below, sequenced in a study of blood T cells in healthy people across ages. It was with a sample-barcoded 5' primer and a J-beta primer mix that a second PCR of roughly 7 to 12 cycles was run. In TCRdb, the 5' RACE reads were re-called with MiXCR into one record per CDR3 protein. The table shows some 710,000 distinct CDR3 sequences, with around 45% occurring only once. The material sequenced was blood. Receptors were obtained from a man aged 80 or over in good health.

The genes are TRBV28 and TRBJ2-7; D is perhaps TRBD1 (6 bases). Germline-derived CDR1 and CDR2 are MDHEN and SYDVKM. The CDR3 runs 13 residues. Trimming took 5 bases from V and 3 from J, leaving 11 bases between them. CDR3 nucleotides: TGTGCCAGCAGTCATACAGGGTTCTACGAGCAGTACTTC. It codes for CASSHTGFYEQYF. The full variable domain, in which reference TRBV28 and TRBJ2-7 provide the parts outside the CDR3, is DVKVTQSSRYLVKRTGEKVFLECVQDMDHENMFWYRQDPGLGLRLIYFSYDVKMKEKGDIPEGYSVSREKKERFSLILESASTNQTSMYLCASSHTGFYEQYFGPGTRLTVT.

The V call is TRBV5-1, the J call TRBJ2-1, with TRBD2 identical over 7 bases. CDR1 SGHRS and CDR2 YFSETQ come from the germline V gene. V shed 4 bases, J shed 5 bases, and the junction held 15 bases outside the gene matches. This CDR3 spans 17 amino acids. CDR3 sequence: CASSRWRVDGGNNEQFF. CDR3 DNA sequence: TGCGCCAGCAGCCGTTGGCGGGTTGACGGGGGGAACAATGAGCAGTTCTTC. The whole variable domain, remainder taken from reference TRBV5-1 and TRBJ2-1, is KAGVTQTPRYLIKTRGQQVTLSCSPISGHRSVSWYQQTPGQGLQFLFEYFSETQRNKGNFPGRFSGRQFSNSRSEMNVSTLELGDSALYLCASSRWRVDGGNNEQFFGPGTRLTVL.

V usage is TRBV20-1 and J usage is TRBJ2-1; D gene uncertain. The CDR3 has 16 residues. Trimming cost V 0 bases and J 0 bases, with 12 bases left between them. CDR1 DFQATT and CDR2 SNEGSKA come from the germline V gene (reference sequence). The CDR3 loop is CSARDFVRLSYNEQFF. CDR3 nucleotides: TGCAGTGCTAGAGATTTTGTAAGACTCTCCTACAATGAGCAGTTCTTC.

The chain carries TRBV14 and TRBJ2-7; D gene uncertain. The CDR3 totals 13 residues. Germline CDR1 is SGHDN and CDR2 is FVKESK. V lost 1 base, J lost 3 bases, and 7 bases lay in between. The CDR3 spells CASSQAGNYEQYF. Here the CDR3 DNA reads TGTGCCAGCAGCCAAGCGGGCAACTACGAGCAGTACTTC.

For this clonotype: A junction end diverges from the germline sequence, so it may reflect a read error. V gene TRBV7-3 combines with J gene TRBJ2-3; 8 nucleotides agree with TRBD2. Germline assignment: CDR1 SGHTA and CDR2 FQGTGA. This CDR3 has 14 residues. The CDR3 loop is CAGSSLADTDTQYF. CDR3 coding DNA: TGTGCCGGCAGCTCACTAGCGGACACAGATACGCAGTATTTT.

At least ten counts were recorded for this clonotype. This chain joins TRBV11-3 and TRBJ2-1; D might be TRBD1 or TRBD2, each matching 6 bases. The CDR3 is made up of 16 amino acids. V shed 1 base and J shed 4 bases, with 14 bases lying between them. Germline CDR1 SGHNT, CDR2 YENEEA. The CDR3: CASSLVSRGGYNEQFF. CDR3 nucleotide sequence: TGTGCCAGCAGCTTAGTCTCCAGGGGAGGATACAATGAGCAGTTCTTC.

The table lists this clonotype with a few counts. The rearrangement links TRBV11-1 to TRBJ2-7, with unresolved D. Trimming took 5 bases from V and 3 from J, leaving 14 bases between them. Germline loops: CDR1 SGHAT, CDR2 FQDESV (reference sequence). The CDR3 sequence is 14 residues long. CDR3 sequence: CASSTRHGGYEQYF. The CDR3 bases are TGTGCCAGCAGCACCCGACACGGTGGCTACGAGCAGTACTTC.

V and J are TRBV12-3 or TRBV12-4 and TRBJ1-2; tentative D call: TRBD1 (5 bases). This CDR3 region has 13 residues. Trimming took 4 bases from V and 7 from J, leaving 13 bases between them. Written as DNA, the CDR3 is TGTGCCAGCAGTTCACCAGGGCGGGGTGGCTACACCTTC. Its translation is CASSSPGRGGYTF.

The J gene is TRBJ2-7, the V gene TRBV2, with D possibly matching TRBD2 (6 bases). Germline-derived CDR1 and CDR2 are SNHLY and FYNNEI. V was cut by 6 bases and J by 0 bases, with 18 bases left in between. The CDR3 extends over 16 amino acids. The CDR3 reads CASRAEGWGSSYEQYF. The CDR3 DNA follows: TGTGCCAGCAGGGCGGAGGGATGGGGGTCCTCCTACGAGCAGTACTTC.

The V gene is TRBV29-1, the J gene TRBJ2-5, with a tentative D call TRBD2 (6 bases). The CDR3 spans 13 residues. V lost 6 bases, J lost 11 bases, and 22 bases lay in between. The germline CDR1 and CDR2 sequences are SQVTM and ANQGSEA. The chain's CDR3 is CSVPLTGANEQYF. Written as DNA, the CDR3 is TGCAGCGTCCCCCTTACGGGAGCGAATGAGCAGTACTTC.